The clone carrying this T cell receptor beta chain occurred once. The authors' processing: Reference gene primer amplification gave estimated nucleated cell counts. Method: immunoSEQ multiplex PCR; TCRdb's copy keeps in-frame clones and lacks some. V and J calls and clone size follow that table, whereas D and trimming were derived from the DNA. The sample holds more than 150,000 clones, under 90% seen once. The data derive from a study of blood T cell repertoires in COVID-19. Study context: Spain, Italy and the United States supplied samples that represented acute and convalescent COVID-19. Sample material is recorded as cDNA or gDNA derived from T cells, B-cell-depleted T cells, or PBMCs.

The sequence derives from a human donor in a cohort sampled during active COVID-19. Input material: peripheral blood.

CDR3 region: CAWGQGADNSPLHF. In DNA, the CDR3 is TGTGCCTGGGGACAGGGGGCTGATAATTCACCCCTCCACTTT. The chain links TRBV30 to TRBJ1-6, with 11 bases fitting TRBD1. The CDR3 contains 14 residues. Looked up from germline, CDR1 is GTSNPN and CDR2 is SVGIG (reference sequence). After removal of 5 bases from V and 5 bases from J, the junction contained 2 bases not matched to a gene.